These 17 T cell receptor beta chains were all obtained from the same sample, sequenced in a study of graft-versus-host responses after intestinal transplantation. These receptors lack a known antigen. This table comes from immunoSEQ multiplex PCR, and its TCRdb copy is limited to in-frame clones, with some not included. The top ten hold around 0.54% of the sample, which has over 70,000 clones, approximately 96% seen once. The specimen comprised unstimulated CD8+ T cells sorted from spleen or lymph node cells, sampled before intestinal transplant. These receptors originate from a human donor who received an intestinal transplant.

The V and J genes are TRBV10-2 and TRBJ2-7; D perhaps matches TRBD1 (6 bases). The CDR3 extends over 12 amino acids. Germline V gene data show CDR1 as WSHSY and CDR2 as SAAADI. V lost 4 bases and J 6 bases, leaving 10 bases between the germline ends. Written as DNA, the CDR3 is TGCGCCAGCAGTGCATACAGGGTCGAGCAGTACTTC. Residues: CASSAYRVEQYF.

The CDR3 here is CASSLSKTEAFF. The CDR3 DNA follows: TGTGCCAGCAGTTTATCGAAAACTGAAGCTTTCTTT. The chain couples TRBV27 to TRBJ1-1; D gene uncertain. The V end was cut by 0 bases, the J end by 5 bases, with 4 bases between. This CDR3 spans 12 amino acids. The germline CDR1 and CDR2 sequences are MNHEY and SMNVEV (reference sequence).

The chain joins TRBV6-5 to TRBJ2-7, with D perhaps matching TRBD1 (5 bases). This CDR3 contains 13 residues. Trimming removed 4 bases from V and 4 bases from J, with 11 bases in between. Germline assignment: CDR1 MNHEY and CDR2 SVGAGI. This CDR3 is CASSFRGHYEQYF. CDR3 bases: TGTGCCAGCAGTTTCCGAGGACATTACGAGCAGTACTTC.

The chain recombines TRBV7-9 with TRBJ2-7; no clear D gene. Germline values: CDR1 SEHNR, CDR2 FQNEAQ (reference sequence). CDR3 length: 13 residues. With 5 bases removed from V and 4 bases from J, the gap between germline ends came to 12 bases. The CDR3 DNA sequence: TGTGCCAGCAGCCCTGGAGCTGGTTACGAGCAGTACTTC. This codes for CASSPGAGYEQYF.

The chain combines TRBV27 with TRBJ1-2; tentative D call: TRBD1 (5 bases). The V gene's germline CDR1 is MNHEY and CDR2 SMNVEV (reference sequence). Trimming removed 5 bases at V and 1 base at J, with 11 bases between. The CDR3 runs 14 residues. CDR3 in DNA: TGTGCCAGCAGTCTAGGGCAGGGTAACTATGGCTACACCTTC. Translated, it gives CASSLGQGNYGYTF.

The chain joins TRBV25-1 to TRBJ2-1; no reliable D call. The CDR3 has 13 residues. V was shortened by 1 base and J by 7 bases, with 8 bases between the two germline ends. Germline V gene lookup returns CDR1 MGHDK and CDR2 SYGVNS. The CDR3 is CASSEFLGNEQFF. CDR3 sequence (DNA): TGTGCCAGCAGTGAATTCTTGGGGAATGAGCAGTTCTTC.

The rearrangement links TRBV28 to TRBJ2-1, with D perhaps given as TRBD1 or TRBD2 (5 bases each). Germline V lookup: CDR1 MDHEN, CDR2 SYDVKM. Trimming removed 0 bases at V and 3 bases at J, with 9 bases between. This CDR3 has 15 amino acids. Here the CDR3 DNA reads TGTGCCAGCAGTTTATGGGGGGAAATCTACAATGAGCAGTTCTTC. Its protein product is CASSLWGEIYNEQFF. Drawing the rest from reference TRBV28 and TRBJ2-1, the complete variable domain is DVKVTQSSRYLVKRTGEKVFLECVQDMDHENMFWYRQDPGLGLRLIYFSYDVKMKEKGDIPEGYSVSREKKERFSLILESASTNQTSMYLCASSLWGEIYNEQFFGPGTRLTVL.

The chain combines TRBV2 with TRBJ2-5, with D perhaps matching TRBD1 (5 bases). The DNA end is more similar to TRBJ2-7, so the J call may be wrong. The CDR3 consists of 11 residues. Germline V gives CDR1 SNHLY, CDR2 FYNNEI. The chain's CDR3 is CASRGPSEQYF. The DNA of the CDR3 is TGTGCCAGCAGGGGGCCTTCCGAGCAGTACTTC.

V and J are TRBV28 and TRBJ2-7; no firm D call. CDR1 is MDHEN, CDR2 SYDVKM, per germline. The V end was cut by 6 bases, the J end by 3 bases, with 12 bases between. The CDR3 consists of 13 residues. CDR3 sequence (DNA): TGTGCCAGCAGCGGTATACAGTACTACGAGCAGTACTTC. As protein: CASSGIQYYEQYF.

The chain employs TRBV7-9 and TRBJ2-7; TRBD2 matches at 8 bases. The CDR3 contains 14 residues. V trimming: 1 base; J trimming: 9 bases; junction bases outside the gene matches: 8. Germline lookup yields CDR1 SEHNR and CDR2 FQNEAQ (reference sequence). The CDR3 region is CASSLEGLAGGQYF. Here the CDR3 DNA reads TGTGCCAGCAGCTTAGAGGGGCTAGCGGGCGGGCAGTACTTC.

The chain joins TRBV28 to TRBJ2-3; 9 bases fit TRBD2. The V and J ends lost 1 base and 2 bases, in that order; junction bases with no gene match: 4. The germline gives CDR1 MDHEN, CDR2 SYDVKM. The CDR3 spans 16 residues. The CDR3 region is CASSLLAGADTDTQYF. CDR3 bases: TGTGCCAGCAGTTTATTAGCGGGAGCCGACACAGATACGCAGTATTTT.

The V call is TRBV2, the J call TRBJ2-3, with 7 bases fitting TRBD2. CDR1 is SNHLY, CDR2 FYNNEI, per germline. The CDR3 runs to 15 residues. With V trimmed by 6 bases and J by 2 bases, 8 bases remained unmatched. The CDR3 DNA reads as TGTGCCAGCAGAATAACTAGCGTGCTCACAGATACGCAGTATTTT. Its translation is CASRITSVLTDTQYF. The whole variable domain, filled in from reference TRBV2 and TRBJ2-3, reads EPEVTQTPSHQVTQMGQEVILRCVPISNHLYFYWYRQILGQKVEFLVSFYNNEISEKSEIFDDQFSVERPDGSNFTLKIRSTKLEDSAMYFCASRITSVLTDTQYFGPGTRLTVL.

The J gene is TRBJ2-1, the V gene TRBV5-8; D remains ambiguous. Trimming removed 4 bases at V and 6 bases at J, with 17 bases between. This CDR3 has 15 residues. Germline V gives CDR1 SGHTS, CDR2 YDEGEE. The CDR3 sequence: CASSKLAQLSNEQFF. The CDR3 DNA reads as TGTGCCAGCAGCAAATTAGCACAGTTATCCAATGAGCAGTTCTTC.

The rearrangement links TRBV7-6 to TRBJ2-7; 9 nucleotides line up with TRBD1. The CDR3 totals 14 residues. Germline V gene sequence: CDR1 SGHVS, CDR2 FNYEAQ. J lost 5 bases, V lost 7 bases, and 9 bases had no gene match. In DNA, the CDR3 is TGTGCCAGCATCCTTGGACAGGGGAATGACGAGCAGTACTTC. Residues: CASILGQGNDEQYF. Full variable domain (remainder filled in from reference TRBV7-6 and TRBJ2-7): GAGVSQSPRYKVTKRGQDVALRCDPISGHVSLYWYRQALGQGPEFLTYFNYEAQQDKSGLPNDRFSAERPEGSISTLTIQRTEQRDSAMYRCASILGQGNDEQYFGPGTRLTVT.

The CDR3 coding sequence is TGTGCCAGCAGCATAGGGAAGCAGCGGGAGCTGTTTTTT. Translating it yields CASSIGKQRELFF. The J gene is TRBJ2-2, the V gene TRBV11-2; D not certain. This CDR3 contains 13 residues. Germline V gene lookup returns CDR1 SGHAT and CDR2 FQNNGV. V lost 5 bases, J lost 9 bases, and 13 bases lay in between.

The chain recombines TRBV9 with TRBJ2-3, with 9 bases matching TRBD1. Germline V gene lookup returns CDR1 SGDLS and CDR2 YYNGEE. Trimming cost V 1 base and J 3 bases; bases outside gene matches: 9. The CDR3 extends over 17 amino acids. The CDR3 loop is CASSVTLSGTGTDTQYF. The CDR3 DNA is TGTGCCAGCAGCGTAACGTTAAGTGGGACAGGGACAGATACGCAGTATTTT.

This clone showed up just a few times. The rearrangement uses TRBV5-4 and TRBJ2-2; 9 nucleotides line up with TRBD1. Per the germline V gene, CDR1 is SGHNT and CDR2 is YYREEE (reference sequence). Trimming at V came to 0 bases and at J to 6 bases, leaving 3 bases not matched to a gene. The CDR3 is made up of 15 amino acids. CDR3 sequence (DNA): TGTGCCAGCAGCTTGGGAACAGGGGGCCCCGGGGAGCTGTTTTTT. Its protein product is CASSLGTGGPGELFF.